A selection of T cell receptor beta chains follows, all from one sample in a study of identical twins. Each CDR3 protein gets one entry after TCRdb re-called the 5' RACE reads with MiXCR. The table shows roughly 710,000 distinct CDR3 sequences, with 5.5% to 6.5% occurring only once. The sample taken for sequencing was naive T cells sorted from blood. The receptors were gathered from a man between 18 and 35 years old in good health. Both conserved end residues are part of each CDR3. The order of the fields is clone size, V gene, J gene, CDR3 protein. A row's size may be missing; if present it is once, few, many or a size class.

abundance: -; v_gene: TRBV7-9; j_gene: TRBJ1-4; CDR3aa: CASSLGGLRDGGEKLFF
abundance: few; v_gene: TRBV2; j_gene: TRBJ2-1; CDR3aa: CAFDGGSGKVWCEQFF
abundance: many; v_gene: TRBV7-9; j_gene: TRBJ2-1; CDR3aa: CASSPHVRDNEQFF
abundance: -; v_gene: TRBV18; j_gene: TRBJ2-7; CDR3aa: CASSPPSPSWAEQYF
abundance: many; v_gene: TRBV29-1; j_gene: TRBJ1-2; CDR3aa: CSVGVGSGYTF
abundance: few; v_gene: TRBV4-1; j_gene: TRBJ2-5; CDR3aa: CASSQATVVGVETQYF
abundance: many; v_gene: TRBV20-1; j_gene: TRBJ2-1; CDR3aa: CSARGLGHTYNEQFF
abundance: -; v_gene: TRBV20-1; j_gene: TRBJ1-1; CDR3aa: CSARRGLDTEAFF
abundance: few; v_gene: TRBV6-1; j_gene: TRBJ2-5; CDR3aa: CASSEDWGRETQYF
abundance: many; v_gene: TRBV12-5; j_gene: TRBJ2-1; CDR3aa: CASGLASVYNEQFF
abundance: many; v_gene: TRBV6-1; j_gene: TRBJ2-1; CDR3aa: CASSKSGTGLNEQFF
abundance: -; v_gene: TRBV28; j_gene: TRBJ2-5; CDR3aa: CASRFKGLAWHF
abundance: few; v_gene: TRBV5-1; j_gene: TRBJ2-1; CDR3aa: CASRDEPTGTKSRPQFF
abundance: -; v_gene: TRBV5-1; j_gene: TRBJ1-1; CDR3aa: CASSLRSGVFGVETEAFF
abundance: many; v_gene: TRBV28; j_gene: TRBJ2-7; CDR3aa: CASSLIRNSYEQYF
abundance: many; v_gene: TRBV10-3; j_gene: TRBJ2-5; CDR3aa: CAISEMPGPMYQETQYF
abundance: -; v_gene: TRBV12-3/TRBV12-4; j_gene: TRBJ1-6; CDR3aa: CASSFDRGPFVSPLHF
abundance: many; v_gene: TRBV20-1; j_gene: TRBJ2-5; CDR3aa: CSARLPGRETQYF
abundance: many; v_gene: TRBV7-2; j_gene: TRBJ2-5; CDR3aa: CASSLFVAGGETQYF
abundance: -; v_gene: TRBV7-9; j_gene: TRBJ1-1; CDR3aa: CASSPLRGAEAFF
abundance: few; v_gene: TRBV24-1; j_gene: TRBJ2-1; CDR3aa: CATSGQDPVKFF
abundance: many; v_gene: TRBV20-1; j_gene: TRBJ2-1; CDR3aa: CSAADPSGSNNEQFF
abundance: many; v_gene: TRBV12-3/TRBV12-4; j_gene: TRBJ1-4; CDR3aa: CASSLARGRKLFF
abundance: few; v_gene: TRBV5-1; j_gene: TRBJ2-1; CDR3aa: CASSFYFSGSRVYNEQFF
abundance: many; v_gene: TRBV9; j_gene: TRBJ2-1; CDR3aa: CASSLSGDRGLLYNEQFF
abundance: -; v_gene: TRBV19; j_gene: TRBJ2-7; CDR3aa: CASSIANRDGEQYF
abundance: -; v_gene: TRBV6-2/TRBV6-3; j_gene: TRBJ2-3; CDR3aa: CASSYSKWEGTDTQYF
abundance: few; v_gene: TRBV19; j_gene: TRBJ1-5; CDR3aa: CASSPTPRGYDQPQHF
abundance: -; v_gene: TRBV29-1; j_gene: TRBJ2-3; CDR3aa: CSVEGTYTNTQYF
abundance: -; v_gene: TRBV4-1; j_gene: TRBJ1-2; CDR3aa: CASSQVKGGYTF
abundance: many; v_gene: TRBV10-3; j_gene: TRBJ1-4; CDR3aa: CAISEMAGENEKLFF
abundance: few; v_gene: TRBV20-1; j_gene: TRBJ1-6; CDR3aa: CSARPGQTNSPLHF
abundance: -; v_gene: TRBV15; j_gene: TRBJ2-3; CDR3aa: CATTASGRLADTQYF
abundance: -; v_gene: TRBV29-1; j_gene: TRBJ2-1; CDR3aa: CSVEGLAGAYSSYNEQFF
abundance: few; v_gene: TRBV7-9; j_gene: TRBJ2-1; CDR3aa: CASSLELKGNEQFF
abundance: many; v_gene: TRBV6-2/TRBV6-3; j_gene: TRBJ2-1; CDR3aa: CASSPSPNEQFF
abundance: -; v_gene: TRBV15; j_gene: TRBJ2-2; CDR3aa: CATSRDQRGTSGWELFF
abundance: many; v_gene: TRBV12-3/TRBV12-4; j_gene: TRBJ2-7; CDR3aa: CASSLAGGYEQYF
abundance: many; v_gene: TRBV15; j_gene: TRBJ2-1; CDR3aa: CATSRGEGLAGVNEQFF
abundance: many; v_gene: TRBV5-1; j_gene: TRBJ2-7; CDR3aa: CASSLIGDEQYF
abundance: many; v_gene: TRBV29-1; j_gene: TRBJ2-1; CDR3aa: CSVDWATIYNEQFF
abundance: few; v_gene: TRBV5-5; j_gene: TRBJ1-1; CDR3aa: CASSLSQMEGWAFF
abundance: few; v_gene: TRBV6-4; j_gene: TRBJ2-1; CDR3aa: CASSARLADSYNEQFF
abundance: -; v_gene: TRBV7-2; j_gene: TRBJ2-2; CDR3aa: CASSFRRAPGELFF
abundance: many; v_gene: TRBV9; j_gene: TRBJ2-2; CDR3aa: CASSVASATGELFF
abundance: many; v_gene: TRBV12-3/TRBV12-4; j_gene: TRBJ1-1; CDR3aa: CASSPLGTEAFF
abundance: many; v_gene: TRBV28; j_gene: TRBJ2-6; CDR3aa: CASSPTLSTGNKSGANVLTF
abundance: many; v_gene: TRBV20-1; j_gene: TRBJ2-3; CDR3aa: CSADREGTDTQYF
abundance: -; v_gene: TRBV5-6; j_gene: TRBJ2-1; CDR3aa: CASSTAYEQFF
abundance: many; v_gene: TRBV20-1; j_gene: TRBJ2-1; CDR3aa: CSARDLPRQFF
abundance: many; v_gene: TRBV10-3; j_gene: TRBJ1-1; CDR3aa: CAISGGQGAGTEAFF
abundance: -; v_gene: TRBV24-1; j_gene: TRBJ2-7; CDR3aa: CATSDLTDPEQYF
abundance: -; v_gene: TRBV4-2; j_gene: TRBJ1-4; CDR3aa: CASSQDVRGRANEKLFF
abundance: many; v_gene: TRBV12-3/TRBV12-4; j_gene: TRBJ2-7; CDR3aa: CASSSPSHRDQAYEQYF